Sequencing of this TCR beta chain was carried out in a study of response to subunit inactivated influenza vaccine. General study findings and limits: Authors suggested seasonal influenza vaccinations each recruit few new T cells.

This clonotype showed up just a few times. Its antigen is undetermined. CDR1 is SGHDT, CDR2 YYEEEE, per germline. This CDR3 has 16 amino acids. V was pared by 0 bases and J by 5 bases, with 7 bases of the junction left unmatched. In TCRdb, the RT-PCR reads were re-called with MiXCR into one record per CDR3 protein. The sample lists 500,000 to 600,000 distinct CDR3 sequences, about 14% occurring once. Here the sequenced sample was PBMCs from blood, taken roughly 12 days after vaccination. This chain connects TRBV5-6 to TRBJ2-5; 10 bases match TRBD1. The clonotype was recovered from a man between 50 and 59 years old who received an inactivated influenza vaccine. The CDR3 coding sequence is TGTGCCAGCAGCTTGGACGGGACAGGGGTGCGTGAGACCCAGTACTTC. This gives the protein CASSLDGTGVRETQYF.